In its sample, the clone carrying this T cell receptor (beta chain) was seen once. Repertoires were generated with immunoSEQ multiplex PCR, while TCRdb's copy carries only in-frame clones and drops some. The sample records approximately 110,000 clones, approximately 70% being singletons. This record belongs to a study of blood T cell repertoires in COVID-19. Germline assignment: CDR1 SGHTS and CDR2 YDEGEE. The V and J ends lost 0 bases and 2 bases respectively, with 8 bases between them. The CDR3 spans 14 residues. The TCR originated in a human donor with acute or convalescent COVID-19. The donor label of this sample is uncertain. This chain joins TRBV5-8 and TRBJ1-2; unclear D gene. The specimen sequenced was peripheral blood. The CDR3 nucleotides are TGTGCCAGCAGCTTGGCAGGCCGAAACTATGGCTACACCTTC. Its translation: CASSLAGRNYGYTF.